The clone carrying this T cell receptor beta chain was counted ten times or more. This sample is part of a study of metastatic and nonmetastatic thyroid tumors. The CDR3 runs to 14 residues. CDR1 and CDR2 (germline): DFQATT, SNEGSKA (reference sequence). V gave up 3 bases and J gave up 0 bases, with 12 bases separating them. No treatment had been given to any patient before thyroid surgery. TCRdb re-called the PCR reads via MiXCR. The repertoire has 25,000 to 30,000 clones, around 15% of them found once; the top ten carry about 4.8%. What was sequenced was blood. This TCR was recovered from a female donor with papillary thyroid cancer or a benign thyroid nodule (not recorded which). Some clones in this sample may be carry-over from other donors' samples. The chain links TRBV20-1 to TRBJ2-7; D might be TRBD2 (7 bases). The CDR3 nucleotides are TGCAGTGCTAGTTCGGGGGGCAGCTCCTACGAGCAGTACTTC. It translates to CSASSGGSSYEQYF.